This is a list of T cell receptor beta chains from one sample in a study of blood T cell repertoires in COVID-19. Method: immunoSEQ multiplex PCR; TCRdb's copy keeps in-frame clones and lacks some. Counted here are 65,000 to 90,000 clones, approximately 76% occurring once; the ten biggest clones make up approximately 15%. The sequenced sample consisted of peripheral blood. All receptors come from a man between 65 and 85 years old with active or convalescent COVID-19. CDR3s include the opening cysteine and the closing phenylalanine or tryptophan. The D gene is left open where the match is weak. A clone size is listed for some rows: how often the clone was seen (once, few, many), or a class if it is expanded.

TRBJ1-1	.	.	TRBV5-4	CASSLLHMNTEAFF	TGTGCCAGCAGCTTATTACACATGAACACTGAAGCTTTCTTT
TRBJ1-2	few	.	TRBV25-1	CASSFTGTNYGYTF	TGTGCCAGCAGTTTTACAGGGACAAACTATGGCTACACCTTC
TRBJ1-2	.	.	TRBV3-1/TRBV3-2	CASSPGGGRRNYGYTF	TGTGCCAGCAGCCCGGGGGGAGGGAGGCGTAACTATGGCTACACCTTC
TRBJ2-5	.	.	TRBV3-1/TRBV3-2	CASSQGSGGFGETQYF	TGTGCCAGCAGCCAAGGGTCAGGGGGGTTCGGAGAGACCCAGTACTTC
TRBJ2-1	.	TRBD2	TRBV6-5	CASKELADYNEQFF	TGTGCCAGCAAGGAACTAGCGGACTACAATGAGCAGTTCTTC
TRBJ2-5	.	.	TRBV2	CASSGRQETQYF	TGTGCCAGCAGCGGGAGACAAGAGACCCAGTACTTC
TRBJ1-5	.	.	TRBV9	CASARGGNSNQPQHF	TGTGCCAGCGCCCGCGGGGGGAATAGCAATCAGCCCCAGCATTTT
TRBJ2-7	.	.	TRBV5-4	CASSFREQPLKQYF	TGTGCCAGCAGCTTTCGGGAACAGCCCCTGAAGCAGTACTTC
TRBJ2-6	.	.	TRBV7-9	CASSLDTTGANVLTF	TGTGCCAGCAGCCTAGACACAACTGGGGCCAACGTCCTGACTTTC
TRBJ2-1	.	.	TRBV9	CASSVGPSRDNEQFF	TGTGCCAGCAGCGTAGGTCCTAGTCGGGACAATGAGCAGTTCTTC
TRBJ2-3	few	.	TRBV9	CASSAGSTDTQYF	TGTGCCAGCAGCGCAGGGAGCACAGATACGCAGTATTTT
TRBJ1-1	.	.	TRBV11-2	CASSFQGNTEAFF	TGTGCCAGCAGCTTCCAGGGGAACACTGAAGCTTTCTTT
TRBJ2-5	.	.	TRBV5-1	CASSLGPGEKTQYF	TGCGCCAGCAGCTTGGGACCAGGGGAGAAGACCCAATACTTC
TRBJ1-1	.	.	TRBV6-5	CASSYSTQGMNTEAFF	TGTGCCAGCAGTTACTCGACTCAGGGAATGAACACTGAAGCTTTCTTT
TRBJ1-2	.	.	TRBV28	CASRILGGAVNYGYTF	TGTGCCAGCAGAATCCTTGGGGGGGCCGTTAACTATGGCTACACCTTC
TRBJ2-4	few	.	TRBV4-2	CASSQVTGAKNIQYF	TGTGCCAGCAGCCAAGTAACGGGGGCCAAAAACATTCAGTACTTC
TRBJ2-7	.	TRBD2	TRBV28	CASSVTSGSSYEQYF	TGTGCCAGCAGTGTCACTAGCGGGAGCTCCTACGAGCAGTACTTC
TRBJ2-5	.	TRBD2	TRBV4-1	CASSRQRGVQETQYF	TGCGCCAGCAGCCGGCAGCGGGGGGTCCAAGAGACCCAGTACTTC
TRBJ2-2	.	.	TRBV7-7	CASSLAAPGGGELFF	TGTGCCAGCAGCTTAGCGGCACCCGGAGGCGGGGAGCTGTTTTTT
TRBJ2-5	.	TRBD1	TRBV24-1	CATSDFDRGETQYF	TGTGCCACCAGTGATTTCGACAGGGGGGAGACCCAGTACTTC
TRBJ1-4	.	.	TRBV19	CASSMQGSNEKLFF	TGTGCCAGTAGTATGCAGGGAAGTAATGAAAAACTGTTTTTT
TRBJ2-2	once	TRBD1	TRBV14	CASSLQGSGELFF	TGTGCCAGCAGCCTACAGGGGTCCGGGGAGCTGTTTTTT
TRBJ2-3	.	.	TRBV6-4	CASSAGGADTQYF	TGTGCCAGCAGCGCCGGCGGGGCAGATACGCAGTATTTT
TRBJ2-5	.	TRBD2	TRBV3-1/TRBV3-2	CASSPSGARETQYF	TGTGCCAGCAGCCCAAGCGGGGCCCGAGAGACCCAGTACTTC
TRBJ2-5	.	TRBD1	TRBV3-1/TRBV3-2	CASSLPHRGPEETQYF	TGTGCCAGCAGCCTTCCCCACAGGGGGCCCGAGGAGACCCAGTACTTC
TRBJ1-5	.	.	TRBV7-9	CASSSELGGKGSQPQHF	TGTGCCAGCAGCTCCGAGTTGGGGGGAAAGGGAAGTCAGCCCCAGCATTTT
TRBJ1-6	few	.	TRBV10-2	CASSVDSSPLHF	TGCGCCAGCAGTGTTGACAGTTCACCCCTCCACTTT
TRBJ1-4	.	.	TRBV27	CASSQRGGSEKLFF	TGTGCCAGCTCCCAAAGGGGGGGCAGTGAAAAACTGTTTTTT
TRBJ1-2	.	TRBD1	TRBV10-3	CAISEGTGFGYTF	TGTGCCATCAGCGAGGGGACAGGGTTTGGCTACACCTTC
TRBJ1-2	.	.	TRBV12-3/TRBV12-4	CASNKDSFYGYTF	TGTGCCAGCAACAAGGACAGCTTCTATGGCTACACCTTC
TRBJ1-1	.	.	TRBV7-2	CASSLAWEGTEAFF	TGTGCCAGCAGCTTAGCTTGGGAGGGCACTGAAGCTTTCTTT
TRBJ1-2	once	.	TRBV25-1	CASSESVGGGRALYGYTF	TGTGCCAGCAGTGAATCCGTGGGGGGGGGCCGAGCCTTGTATGGCTACACCTTC
TRBJ1-2	.	.	TRBV28	CASSLGSGTRSNYGYTF	TGTGCCAGCAGTTTAGGGTCCGGGACACGCTCTAACTATGGCTACACCTTC
TRBJ2-1	.	.	TRBV7-9	CASSLQEGNEQFF	TGTGCCAGCAGCTTACAGGAAGGTAATGAGCAGTTCTTC
TRBJ2-1	.	.	TRBV7-9	CASSYTGSKAYNEQFF	TGTGCCAGCAGCTACACAGGGTCGAAAGCGTACAATGAGCAGTTCTTC
TRBJ2-7	.	.	TRBV5-6	CASSLAGSTLEQYF	TGTGCCAGCAGCTTGGCGGGAAGTACGTTGGAGCAGTACTTC
TRBJ1-5	.	.	TRBV19	CASSSDRLNQPQHF	TGTGCCAGTAGCAGTGACAGGTTAAATCAGCCCCAGCATTTT
TRBJ2-7	.	.	TRBV2	CASKTSTGPYEQYF	TGTGCCAGCAAGACTTCGACAGGTCCATACGAGCAGTACTTC
TRBJ1-5	.	TRBD1	TRBV7-8	CASSPGPGTGSGNQPQHF	TGTGCCAGCAGCCCAGGTCCCGGGACAGGGTCTGGCAATCAGCCCCAGCATTTT
TRBJ1-5	.	TRBD1	TRBV29-1	CSVGTGQSQPQHF	TGCAGCGTGGGGACAGGGCAGTCTCAGCCCCAGCATTTT
TRBJ2-3	.	.	TRBV5-1	CASSFERFTDTQYF	TGCGCCAGCAGCTTTGAACGGTTCACAGATACGCAGTATTTT
TRBJ2-7	few	.	TRBV28	CATVLDEQYF	TGTGCCACCGTACTCGACGAGCAGTACTTC
TRBJ2-1	.	.	TRBV29-1	CSVDGGGNEQFF	TGCAGCGTTGATGGAGGTGGCAATGAGCAGTTCTTC
TRBJ1-1	.	.	TRBV6-5	CASRFSPNTEAFF	TGTGCCAGCCGGTTTAGCCCCAACACTGAAGCTTTCTTT
TRBJ1-4	few	.	TRBV28	CASSSLRRRQHPTNEKLFF	TGTGCCAGCAGTTCCCTCCGGAGGCGTCAGCATCCAACTAATGAAAAACTGTTTTTT
TRBJ2-1	.	TRBD2	TRBV6-5	CASRQAGRPYNEQFF	TGTGCCAGCCGCCAAGCGGGGAGGCCCTACAATGAGCAGTTCTTC
TRBJ1-1	.	.	TRBV7-3	CASSSTVNTEAFF	TGTGCCAGCAGCAGTACAGTTAACACTGAAGCTTTCTTT
TRBJ1-2	.	.	TRBV28	CASSLGDYGYTF	TGTGCCAGCAGTTTAGGAGACTATGGCTACACCTTC
TRBJ2-3	.	TRBD2	TRBV3-1/TRBV3-2	CASSLAGGLSSDTQYF	TGTGCCAGCAGCCTAGCGGGGGGGCTTTCTTCGGATACGCAGTATTTT
TRBJ1-1	.	.	TRBV7-3	CASSRDKNTEAFF	TGTGCCAGCAGCCGGGACAAAAACACTGAAGCTTTCTTT
TRBJ2-2	.	.	TRBV11-2	CASSYGQSNTGELFF	TGTGCCAGCAGCTACGGACAGTCGAACACCGGGGAGCTGTTTTTT
TRBJ2-7	once	TRBD1	TRBV28	CASKAPGQGLYEQYF	TGTGCCAGTAAAGCCCCGGGACAGGGGCTCTACGAGCAGTACTTC
TRBJ1-3	.	.	TRBV10-1	CASSEYRSGNTIYF	TGCGCCAGCAGTGAGTACCGGTCTGGAAACACCATATATTTT